Below, 16 T cell receptor beta chains from the same sample are listed, as sequenced in a study of T-cell memory formation after mild COVID-19. TCRdb passed the 5' RACE reads through MiXCR, listing each CDR3 protein once. The profile covers some 190,000 distinct CDR3 sequences, with approximately 16% appearing a single time and 2% to 2.5% taken by the ten largest. Sequencing was performed on PBMCs or a T cell subset sorted from them (not recorded which). These receptors originate from an adult woman who had mild COVID-19 (a few samples of this study predate the infection). Cell type and time point are not known.

This chain links TRBV10-2 with TRBJ1-1; TRBD1 might be the D (5 bases). The CDR3 is made up of 14 amino acids. Germline-derived CDR1 and CDR2 are WSHSY and SAAADI. V was pared by 6 bases and J by 0 bases, with 11 bases between. This chain's CDR3 is CASREGRLNTEAFF. In nucleotides, the CDR3 is TGCGCCAGCAGGGAGGGACGGCTGAACACTGAAGCTTTCTTT.

The CDR3 sequence is CASSQGRVTEAFF. DNA of the CDR3: TGTGCCAGCAGCCAAGGGAGGGTCACTGAAGCTTTCTTT. The chain joins TRBV14 to TRBJ1-1, with D hard to call. The CDR3 contains 13 residues. The germline V gene has CDR1 SGHDN and CDR2 FVKESK. Trimming shortened V by 1 base and J by 4 bases, and 7 bases separated the two germline ends.

This clonotype has a handful of counts. The chain recombines TRBV5-1 with TRBJ2-1, with 7 nucleotides matching TRBD2. This CDR3 spans 15 amino acids. After removal of 3 bases from V and 7 bases from J, the junction contained 10 bases not matched to a gene. Germline CDR1 SGHRS, CDR2 YFSETQ. In DNA form, the CDR3 reads TGCGCCAGCAGCTGGGGGAGGGCTGGTGGAAATGAGCAGTTCTTC. Translated, it gives CASSWGRAGGNEQFF.

This clonotype turned up a few times. The J gene is TRBJ1-6, the V gene TRBV5-1; tentative D call: TRBD1 (5 bases). Per germline, CDR1 SGHRS and CDR2 YFSETQ. The CDR3 spans 14 residues. Trimming pared 1 base from V and 10 bases from J, leaving 12 bases between. In nucleotides, the CDR3 is TGCGCCAGCAGCTTGCGCCAGGGAGGGTCACCCCTCCACTTT. This translates into CASSLRQGGSPLHF.

This clonotype has only a few counts. The chain links TRBV10-3 to TRBJ2-5; D is uncertain. The germline V gene has CDR1 ENHRY and CDR2 SYGVKD. Between the trimmed V and J ends, which lost 6 bases and 7 bases, there was a span of 18 bases. The CDR3 consists of 14 residues. CDR3 nucleotides: TGTGCCATCAGCGCAGACTCCATTGGGGTGACCCAGTACTTC. Protein product: CAISADSIGVTQYF.

The sample holds a few counts of this clonotype. This chain links TRBV20-1 with TRBJ2-3; D might be TRBD2 (5 bases). The CDR3 loop spans 14 amino acids. Trimming left V 6 bases short and J 5 bases short, with 18 bases between. Per germline, CDR1 DFQATT and CDR2 SNEGSKA (reference sequence). DNA of the CDR3: TGCAGTGCGCGAGTAGGAGGTTTCAAAGATACGCAGTATTTT. Protein product: CSARVGGFKDTQYF.

The chain joins TRBV5-1 to TRBJ2-5; weak D call: TRBD2 (7 bases). V was clipped by 1 base and J by 5 bases, with 18 bases between them. The CDR3 runs to 16 residues. Germline V CDR1 and CDR2: SGHRS, YFSETQ. Here the CDR3 DNA reads TGCGCCAGCAGCTTGTTTGGGGGGGCCCAGGAGGAGACCCAGTACTTC. Residues: CASSLFGGAQEETQYF.

This clonotype has just a few counts. The rearrangement links TRBV5-5 to TRBJ1-5, with a weak D call TRBD1 (6 bases). With 4 bases removed from V and 0 bases from J, the gap between germline ends came to 14 bases. Germline values: CDR1 SGHKS, CDR2 YYEKEE (reference sequence). CDR3 size: 16 residues. The chain's CDR3 is CASSPVGGYSNQPQHF. The DNA for the CDR3 is TGTGCCAGCAGCCCCGTAGGGGGATATAGCAATCAGCCCCAGCATTTT.

This clonotype has more than one count but fewer than ten. The V call is TRBV7-3, the J call TRBJ2-4, with TRBD2 as a possible D gene (6 bases). Germline V gives CDR1 SGHTA, CDR2 FQGTGA. The CDR3 runs to 16 residues. Trimming stripped 5 bases from V and 0 bases from J, with 14 bases between. The DNA for the CDR3 is TGTGCCAGCAGCGAAAATAGCGGTCCAGCCAAAAACATTCAGTACTTC. Protein sequence: CASSENSGPAKNIQYF.

In its sample, this clonotype was seen many times. The rearrangement uses TRBV5-1 and TRBJ2-6, with D unclear. V shed 0 bases and J shed 0 bases, with 7 bases lying between them. The CDR3 runs 16 residues. Germline assignment: CDR1 SGHRS and CDR2 YFSETQ. The CDR3 loop is CASSLAGDSGANVLTF. The CDR3 nucleotides are TGCGCCAGCAGCTTGGCCGGAGACTCTGGGGCCAACGTCCTGACTTTC.

This clonotype was counted between two and nine times. This sequence joins TRBV6-2 or TRBV6-3 and TRBJ2-3; 14 positions match TRBD2. In germline, CDR1 is MNHEY, CDR2 SVGEGT. V was clipped by 6 bases and J by 3 bases; unmatched bases: 11. CDR3 length equals 18 residues. The CDR3 sequence: CASSQGTSGGWGTDTQYF. For the CDR3, the DNA is TGTGCCAGCAGCCAGGGGACTAGCGGGGGCTGGGGTACAGATACGCAGTATTTT.

The chain couples TRBV29-1 to TRBJ1-2, with a possible D match to TRBD1 (6 bases). The germline V gene has CDR1 SQVTM and CDR2 ANQGSEA. The CDR3 consists of 12 residues. DNA for the CDR3: TGCAGAGCCTCGAGGGGGATTGGAGGCTACACCTTC. Translating gives CRASRGIGGYTF.

The rearrangement joins TRBV12-3 or TRBV12-4 to TRBJ2-7, with D tentatively TRBD1 (7 bases). This CDR3 is built from 13 residues. Trimming took 2 bases from V and 12 from J, leaving 17 bases between them. CDR3 in amino acids: CASSLKEGAGLYF. The CDR3 nucleotides are TGTGCCAGCAGTTTAAAGGAGGGGGCCGGCCTGTACTTC.

In DNA form, the CDR3 reads TGTGCCAGCAGCTCATCTAGACTATTAGGCAAGCAGTTCTTC. Residues: CASSSSRLLGKQFF. The rearrangement joins TRBV7-9 to TRBJ2-1, with D tentatively TRBD2 (5 bases). This CDR3 comprises 14 residues. Germline V CDR1 and CDR2: SEHNR, FQNEAQ (reference sequence). V was clipped by 4 bases and J by 11 bases, with 18 bases between them. The complete variable domain, with remaining parts taken from reference TRBV7-9 and TRBJ2-1, reads DTGVSQNPRHKITKRGQNVTFRCDPISEHNRLYWYRQTLGQGPEFLTYFQNEAQLEKSRLLSDRFSAERPKGSFSTLEIQRTEQGDSAMYLCASSSSRLLGKQFFGPGTRLTVL.

V and J are TRBV7-9 and TRBJ2-7; 7 bases are shared with TRBD1. CDR3 size: 13 residues. CDR1 SEHNR and CDR2 FQNEAQ come from the germline V gene (reference sequence). The J segment lost 3 bases and the V segment lost 5 bases, leaving 4 bases of the junction unmatched. CDR3 nucleotide sequence: TGTGCCAGCAGCCCACAGGGGAACTACGAGCAGTACTTC. It translates to CASSPQGNYEQYF.

This clonotype has more than one count but fewer than ten. The V gene is TRBV15, the J gene TRBJ2-2; TRBD1 matches 9 bases. Germline CDR1 and CDR2: LNHNV and YYDKDF (reference sequence). This CDR3 is 14 amino acids long. V shed 11 bases and J 4 bases; nucleotides not matched to a gene: 8. The chain's CDR3 is CASKGTGFTGELFF. CDR3 nucleotides: TGTGCCTCAAAGGGGACAGGGTTCACCGGGGAGCTGTTTTTT.